The next 23 T cell receptor beta chains were all read from a single sample in a study of glioma-infiltrating T cells. Amplification of TCR alpha and beta CDR3 regions from RNA used iRepertoire nested multiplex PCR. TCRdb ran MiXCR on the multiplex PCR reads and lists one entry per CDR3 protein. The profile shows about 180,000 distinct CDR3 sequences, 43% of them singletons. What was sequenced was glioma tissue, nonneoplastic brain tissue, or PBMCs (not recorded which). Receptors originate from a human donor with low-grade glioma or glioblastoma, undergoing nonglioma brain surgery, or in good health (not recorded which).

In its sample, this clonotype was seen once. The chain has TRBV6-1 and TRBJ2-1; D may match TRBD1 or TRBD2 (6 bases each). V lost 2 bases to trimming and J lost 8 bases, with 19 bases between them. CDR1 is MNHNS and CDR2 is SASEGT in the germline V gene. The CDR3 runs 16 residues. In nucleotides, the CDR3 is TGTGCCAGCAGTGAACGAGGAACCGGGGGCTCGGATGAGCAGTTCTTC. Translation: CASSERGTGGSDEQFF.

V is TRBV27 and J is TRBJ2-3, with TRBD2 identical over 9 bases. The germline gives CDR1 MNHEY, CDR2 SMNVEV (reference sequence). After removal of 4 bases from V and 4 bases from J, the junction contained 6 bases not matched to a gene. CDR3 length: 15 amino acids. CDR3 DNA sequence: TGTGCCAGCAGTTCTAGCGGGACTTACCCAGATACGCAGTATTTT. Translating gives CASSSSGTYPDTQYF.

Points on this clonotype: This sequence may be a read error, since a much larger clone differs from it by one base. The chain couples TRBV20-1 to TRBJ2-5; D not certain. Germline V CDR1 and CDR2: DFQATT, SNEGSKA (reference sequence). The CDR3 is 13 amino acids. Trimming removed 6 bases at V and 4 bases at J, with 15 bases between. The CDR3 here is CSASHEATETQYF. In DNA form, the CDR3 reads TGCAGTGCCAGCCACGAGGCAACAGAGACCCAGTACTTC.

This clonotype was seen ten or more times. The genes are TRBV6-1 and TRBJ2-7; 7 bases fit TRBD1. Per the germline V gene, CDR1 is MNHNS and CDR2 is SASEGT. The V gene end was trimmed by 5 bases and the J gene end by 3 bases; junction bases not matched to a gene: 7. The length of the CDR3 is 14 residues. CDR3: CASSSQGIHYEQYF. In nucleotides, the CDR3 is TGTGCCAGCAGTTCACAGGGGATTCACTACGAGCAGTACTTC.

This clonotype occurred once. The chain uses TRBV10-3 and TRBJ1-2; 7 bases agree with TRBD1. CDR3 length equals 17 residues. Germline V gene sequence: CDR1 ENHRY, CDR2 SYGVKD. V shed 0 bases and J 3 bases; nucleotides not matched to a gene: 10. CDR3 sequence reads: CAISESNQGVKDYGYTF. CDR3 DNA sequence: TGTGCCATCAGTGAGTCAAACCAGGGGGTTAAGGACTATGGCTACACCTTC.

In its sample, this clonotype was seen once. A much larger clone lies one base from this, so it may be a read error. This chain links TRBV2 with TRBJ1-3, with 7 bases fitting TRBD1. CDR1 is SNHLY and CDR2 is FYNNEI in the germline V gene. This CDR3 comprises 13 residues. As DNA, the CDR3 is TGTGCCACCACAGGGGACTCTGGAAACAACATATATTTT. Protein sequence: CATTGDSGNNIYF.

In its sample, this clonotype was seen many times. This chain uses TRBV7-8 with TRBJ2-3, with 12 bases identical to TRBD2. The CDR3 consists of 19 residues. V was pared by 1 base and J by 2 bases, with 10 bases of the junction left unmatched. Germline CDR1 and CDR2: SGHVS and FQNEAQ. CDR3 residues: CASSLVRLAGGGYTDTQYF. The CDR3 DNA sequence: TGTGCCAGCAGCTTAGTACGGCTAGCGGGGGGGGGGTACACAGATACGCAGTATTTT.

This clonotype was counted a few times. This sequence joins TRBV12-3 or TRBV12-4 and TRBJ2-3; tentative D call: TRBD2 (6 bases). Trimming took off 4 bases at V and 2 bases at J, with 13 bases between the two ends. The CDR3 runs 15 residues. The CDR3 nucleotides are TGTGCCAGCAGTTCTTCTGGGACTGACACAGATACGCAGTATTTT. Its protein is CASSSSGTDTDTQYF.

Notes on this clonotype: Being one base from a much bigger clone, this may be a read error. The rearrangement joins TRBV2 to TRBJ2-3; 8 bases match TRBD2. CDR1 SNHLY and CDR2 FYNNEI come from the germline V gene. The CDR3 is made up of 13 amino acids. The CDR3 DNA reads as TGTGCCAGCCGGTTGGGTAGCGGGAATACGAAGTATTTT. Translating gives CASRLGSGNTKYF. The whole variable domain, remainder taken from reference TRBV2 and TRBJ2-3, is EPEVTQTPSHQVTQMGQEVILRCVPISNHLYFYWYRQILGQKVEFLVSFYNNEISEKSEIFDDQFSVERPDGSNFTLKIRSTKLEDSAMYFCASRLGSGNTKYFGPGTRLTVL.

The chain uses TRBV28 and TRBJ2-5, with D uncertain. Germline CDR1 reads MDHEN; CDR2 reads SYDVKM. V was shortened by 6 bases and J by 4 bases, with 15 bases between the two germline ends. This CDR3 is built from 14 residues. The CDR3 loop is CASSPTWVPETQYF. CDR3 bases: TGTGCCAGCAGCCCTACATGGGTCCCAGAGACCCAGTACTTC.

The rearrangement uses TRBV28 and TRBJ2-7; tentatively, D is TRBD2 (5 bases). The CDR3 is made up of 16 amino acids. CDR1 and CDR2 from the germline V gene are MDHEN and SYDVKM. V lost 5 bases and J lost 5, with 22 bases in between. CDR3 sequence reads: CASSLGGVAEGHEQYF. The CDR3 DNA follows: TGTGCCAGCAGTCTCGGCGGAGTAGCAGAGGGCCACGAGCAGTACTTC.

This sequence joins TRBV28 and TRBJ1-1; no clear D gene. The CDR3 consists of 14 residues. In germline, CDR1 is MDHEN, CDR2 SYDVKM. V lost 3 bases and J lost 12, with 20 bases in between. The CDR3 reads CASSLTQVDTESFF. The CDR3 region has the DNA TGTGCCAGCAGTTTGACCCAGGTTGACACTGAGTCTTTCTTT.

The V gene is TRBV19, the J gene TRBJ1-5; 8 bases are a match to TRBD1. The length of the CDR3 is 15 residues. With 10 bases clipped from V and 1 base from J, the junction kept 9 bases outside the gene matches. Germline assignment: CDR1 LNHDA and CDR2 SQIVND (reference sequence). The CDR3 DNA reads TGTGCCACTACACTTCGGGACAGGAGCAATCAGCCCCAGCATTTT. Translated: CATTLRDRSNQPQHF.

V is TRBV7-8 and J is TRBJ2-7; 10 bases map to TRBD2. V was clipped by 3 bases and J by 3 bases; unmatched bases: 2. CDR1 is SGHVS, CDR2 FQNEAQ, per germline. CDR3 size: 14 residues. CDR3 residues: CASSFLAGDYEQYF. CDR3 DNA: TGTGCCAGCAGCTTTCTAGCGGGAGACTACGAGCAGTACTTC.

In its sample, this clonotype was seen many times. CDR3 sequence reads: CASSYMAGGPYEQYF. DNA for the CDR3: TGTGCCAGCAGTTACATGGCAGGGGGACCCTACGAGCAGTACTTC. The V and J genes are TRBV6-2 or TRBV6-3 and TRBJ2-7; 7 bases agree with TRBD1. After removal of 2 bases from V and 2 bases from J, the junction contained 6 bases not matched to a gene. CDR1 and CDR2 (germline): MNHEY, SVGEGT. The CDR3 sequence is 15 residues long.

Comments on this clonotype: It may be a read error: a sequence one base away is much more abundant. V is TRBV28 and J is TRBJ2-7; no clear D. CDR3 length: 12 amino acids. Between the trimmed V and J ends, which lost 5 bases and 9 bases, there was a span of 14 bases. Germline assignment: CDR1 MDHEN and CDR2 SYDVKM. The CDR3 region is CASSHLPHGQYF. The CDR3 coding sequence is TGTGCCAGCAGTCACCTCCCCCACGGGCAGTACTTC.

A few counts support this clonotype. The chain has TRBV7-9 and TRBJ2-7, with TRBD2 matching over 8 bases. The CDR3 extends over 16 amino acids. The ends lost 1 base at V and 2 bases at J; junction bases unmatched: 7. CDR1 is SEHNR and CDR2 is FQNEAQ in the germline V gene (reference sequence). The CDR3: CASSLGTSLRTYEQYF. DNA of the CDR3: TGTGCCAGCAGCTTAGGGACTAGCTTAAGGACCTACGAGCAGTACTTC. The full variable domain, with the rest looked up from reference TRBV7-9 and TRBJ2-7, is DTGVSQNPRHKITKRGQNVTFRCDPISEHNRLYWYRQTLGQGPEFLTYFQNEAQLEKSRLLSDRFSAERPKGSFSTLEIQRTEQGDSAMYLCASSLGTSLRTYEQYFGPGTRLTVT.

This clonotype was seen just once. At one end, the junction sequence differs from germline, possibly due to a read error. V is TRBV2 and J is TRBJ1-3; D perhaps matches TRBD1 (5 bases). CDR1 is SNHLY and CDR2 is FYNNEI in the germline V gene. The CDR3 totals 13 residues. The CDR3 sequence: CASIGATGSTIYF. Written as DNA, the CDR3 is TGTGCCAGCATAGGGGCGACTGGAAGCACCATATATTTT.

This clonotype has a handful of counts. J is TRBJ1-5 and V is TRBV10-3; D is unclear. This CDR3 has 13 amino acids. V lost 7 bases to trimming and J lost 5 bases, with 12 bases between them. Germline values: CDR1 ENHRY, CDR2 SYGVKD. This chain's CDR3 is CAINRGLDQPQHF. CDR3 coding DNA: TGTGCCATCAATCGAGGTCTCGATCAGCCCCAGCATTTT.

At least ten counts were recorded for this clonotype. The rearrangement joins TRBV28 to TRBJ2-7; D is possibly TRBD2 (5 bases). Between the trimmed V and J ends, which lost 6 bases and 5 bases, there was a span of 8 bases. Germline V gene data show CDR1 as MDHEN and CDR2 as SYDVKM. The CDR3 is 11 residues long. The chain's CDR3 is CASRTRDEQYF. CDR3 coding DNA: TGTGCCAGCAGAACGAGGGACGAGCAGTACTTC.

This clonotype has ten or more counts. This rearrangement joins TRBV27 to TRBJ2-5; D call uncertain. V was shortened by 4 bases and J by 1 base, with 10 bases between the two germline ends. Germline V gives CDR1 MNHEY, CDR2 SMNVEV (reference sequence). The CDR3 loop spans 14 amino acids. The CDR3 sequence is CASSSRTVQETQYF. The CDR3 nucleotides are TGTGCCAGCAGTTCCCGGACGGTCCAAGAGACCCAGTACTTC.

By proportion, this clonotype is medium-sized. The J gene is TRBJ2-3, the V gene TRBV27; D not certain. The CDR3 is 12 amino acids. Germline assignment: CDR1 MNHEY and CDR2 SMNVEV (reference sequence). Trimming left V 8 bases short and J 4 bases short, with 10 bases between. CDR3 sequence reads: CASQTSADTQYF. CDR3 sequence (DNA): TGTGCCAGCCAAACCTCCGCAGATACGCAGTATTTT.

The genes are TRBV7-3 and TRBJ2-6; a possible D gene is TRBD1 (5 bases). This CDR3 is 14 amino acids long. V lost 5 bases, J lost 4 bases, and 9 bases lay in between. CDR1 SGHTA and CDR2 FQGTGA come from the germline V gene. The CDR3 nucleotides read TGTGCCAGCAGCCCCCAGGGCGGGGCCAACGTCCTGACTTTC. This sequence encodes CASSPQGGANVLTF.